These T cell receptor beta chains were read from a single sample in a study of T cell changes during pregnancy in multiple sclerosis. The table came from immunoSEQ multiplex PCR; TCRdb's copy has only in-frame clones and leaves some out. The sample shows approximately 80,000 clones, around 94% of them seen only once. The sample in question was peripheral blood, obtained in the second trimester of pregnancy. All receptors come from a female donor in good health, enrolled as a control in a pregnancy study. The CDR3 runs from the conserved cysteine through the conserved F or W. A D gene is named only where the DNA matches it firmly. A clone size is listed for some rows: how often the clone was seen (once, few, many), or a class if it is expanded.

j_gene	d_gene	v_gene	abundance	CDR3nt	CDR3aa
TRBJ2-3	TRBD2	TRBV6-5	NA	TGTGCCAGCAATGTAGGACTAGCACCGACAGATACGCAGTATTTT	CASNVGLAPTDTQYF
TRBJ1-5	NA	TRBV2	NA	TGTGCCAGCAGCTGGGAGGGGGATGGGCAGCCCCAGCATTTT	CASSWEGDGQPQHF
TRBJ2-2	TRBD2	TRBV11-3	NA	TGTGCCAGCAGCTTAGATTATGGACTAGCGGGCGAGCCGAACACCGGGGAGCTGTTTTTT	CASSLDYGLAGEPNTGELFF
TRBJ2-2	TRBD1	TRBV7-9	NA	TGTGCCAGCAGCCTCCGGGACAGGTTGGGTGGCACCGGGGAGCTGTTTTTT	CASSLRDRLGGTGELFF
TRBJ2-5	NA	TRBV4-1	NA	TGCGCCAGCAGCCAAGAGGAGGGGGGGTCGGAGACCCAGTACTTC	CASSQEEGGSETQYF
TRBJ1-6	TRBD1	TRBV5-1	NA	TGCGCCAGCAGCTCCGGGACAGGGAATGACCTTAATAATTCACCCCTCCACTTT	CASSSGTGNDLNNSPLHF
TRBJ2-3	TRBD2	TRBV5-4	NA	TGTGCCAGCAGCTTGACTAGCGGGATTTGGACTAGCACAGATACGCAGTATTTT	CASSLTSGIWTSTDTQYF
TRBJ1-5	TRBD1	TRBV6-5	NA	TGTGCCAGCAGTCCGGGACAGGGGGCGAGACAGCCCCAGCATTTT	CASSPGQGARQPQHF
TRBJ2-3	NA	TRBV5-1	NA	TGCGCCAGCAGCCCGGCAGAGGGGGGCACAGATACGCAGTATTTT	CASSPAEGGTDTQYF
TRBJ2-5	NA	TRBV2	NA	TGTGCCAGCAGTGATCTCCCAACAGGGAAAGAGACCCAGTACTTC	CASSDLPTGKETQYF
TRBJ2-1	NA	TRBV9	NA	TGTGCCAGCAGCGTAGCAGGGCGGGACCCCTACAATGAGCAGTTCTTC	CASSVAGRDPYNEQFF
TRBJ2-3	TRBD2	TRBV18	NA	TGTGCCAGCTCCGAGACTAGCGGGAGGAGGGCGGATACGCAGTATTTT	CASSETSGRRADTQYF
TRBJ2-3	TRBD2	TRBV6-1	NA	TGTGCCAGCGGGCAGCCGACTAGCGGGAGAGATACGCAGTATTTT	CASGQPTSGRDTQYF
TRBJ2-7	NA	TRBV19	once	TGTGCCAGTAGTATAGAACTGACTAACTACGAGCAGTACTTC	CASSIELTNYEQYF
TRBJ1-2	TRBD1	TRBV5-1	NA	TGCGCCAGCAGCTTGGCCGGGACAGGGAACTATGGCTACACCTTC	CASSLAGTGNYGYTF
TRBJ2-7	NA	TRBV6-6	NA	TGTGCCAGCAGTTCCGTGGGGGCAGGGGATGTCCACGAGCAGTACTTC	CASSSVGAGDVHEQYF
TRBJ1-5	NA	TRBV12-1	NA	TGTGCCAGCAGCTCAGGACAGGAGGGTCAGCCCCAGCATTTT	CASSSGQEGQPQHF
TRBJ2-2	NA	TRBV7-2	NA	TGTGCCAGCAGCTTGAGGGCGCTCCGGGAGCTGTTTTTT	CASSLRALRELFF
TRBJ2-5	TRBD2	TRBV7-9	NA	TGTGCCAGCAGTTGGGGGCGTATAGCGGGACGTAAAGATGTGACCCAGTACTTC	CASSWGRIAGRKDVTQYF
TRBJ2-7	NA	TRBV7-9	NA	TGTGCTAGCAGCTCCGCTAGCTCCCGCTACGAGCAGTACTTC	CASSSASSRYEQYF
TRBJ2-5	TRBD2	TRBV29-1	NA	TGCAGCGTTGAAGATCTTATGAGGGAGGGCCTGGAGACCCAGTACTTC	CSVEDLMREGLETQYF
TRBJ2-1	TRBD2	TRBV7-6	NA	TGTGCCAGCAGCCCGGGGGGGGGTGAGCAGTTCTTC	CASSPGGGEQFF
TRBJ1-5	NA	TRBV6-6	NA	TGTGCCAGCAGTTACTCGCAGACAGGCAATCAGCCCCAGCATTTT	CASSYSQTGNQPQHF
TRBJ2-4	NA	TRBV2	NA	TGTGTCAGCAGCACGGTCTTTGAGACAGACATTCAGTACTTC	CVSSTVFETDIQYF
TRBJ2-5	TRBD1	TRBV23-1	NA	TGCGCCAGCAGTCAATCGTCTCGGCAGGGGGACCAAGAGACCCAGTACTTC	CASSQSSRQGDQETQYF
TRBJ2-1	TRBD2	TRBV28	NA	TGTGCCAGCACCGAGACTAGCGGTATCTACAATGAGCAGTTCTTC	CASTETSGIYNEQFF
TRBJ2-3	TRBD1	TRBV5-1	NA	TGCGCCAGCAGCCCTGGGACAGAGGGTGATACGCAGTATTTT	CASSPGTEGDTQYF
TRBJ1-5	TRBD1	TRBV19	once	TGTGCCAGTAGCCTCGGGACAGGGAATCAGCCCCAGCATTTT	CASSLGTGNQPQHF